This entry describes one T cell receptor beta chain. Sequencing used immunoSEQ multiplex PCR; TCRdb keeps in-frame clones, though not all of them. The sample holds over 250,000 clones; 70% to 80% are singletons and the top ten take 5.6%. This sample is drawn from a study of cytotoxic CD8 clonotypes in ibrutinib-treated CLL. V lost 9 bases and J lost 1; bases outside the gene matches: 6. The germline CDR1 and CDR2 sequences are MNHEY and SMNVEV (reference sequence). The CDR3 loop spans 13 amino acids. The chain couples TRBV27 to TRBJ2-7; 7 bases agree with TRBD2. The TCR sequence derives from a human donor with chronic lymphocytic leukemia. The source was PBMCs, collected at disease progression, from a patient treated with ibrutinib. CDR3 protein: CARGGRYSYEQYF. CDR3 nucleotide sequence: TGTGCCAGGGGAGGGAGATATTCCTACGAGCAGTACTTC.